This entry lists 16 T cell receptor beta chains sequenced from one sample in a study of Ad26.COV2.S vaccination and SARS-CoV-2 variants. Generated by immunoSEQ multiplex PCR, the TCRdb table keeps only in-frame clones and is missing some. The sample has roughly 420,000 clones; 85% to 90% are singletons. Treatment specified: roughly 19 received Ad26.COV2.S at low or high dose, single or two shots; about 5 received placebo; per-sample allocation not given. After the first vaccine or placebo injection, samples were drawn on day 63. Sequenced material: peripheral blood, taken in a trial of Ad26.COV2.S vaccine versus placebo. These receptor sequences come from a person aged 18-65 years who received the Ad26.COV2.S COVID-19 vaccine or a placebo.

This chain links TRBV30 with TRBJ1-2; D is unresolved. The V gene lost 2 bases and the J gene lost 8 bases, with 12 bases spanning the gap. The CDR3 is 12 amino acids. Germline CDR1 reads GTSNPN; CDR2 reads SVGIG (reference sequence). CDR3 sequence reads: CAWSFGIGGYTF. The CDR3 DNA reads as TGTGCCTGGAGTTTTGGGATAGGGGGCTACACCTTC.

The CDR3 nucleotides are TGTGCCAGCAGCTTCCGATCATTGCCCGAAAAACTGTTTTTT. It encodes CASSFRSLPEKLFF. The genes are TRBV7-2 and TRBJ1-4; no firm D call. Germline V gene lookup returns CDR1 SGHTA and CDR2 FQGNSA. The CDR3 loop spans 14 amino acids. Trimming left V 3 bases short and J 8 bases short, with 13 bases between.

Here the CDR3 DNA reads TGTGCCAGCAGCCTACTCCAGGGGAGAAGGGTCTATGGCTACACCTTC. This gives the protein CASSLLQGRRVYGYTF. The rearrangement uses TRBV5-6 and TRBJ1-2; TRBD1 is a possible D gene (6 bases). V gave up 4 bases and J gave up 4 bases, with 20 bases separating them. Germline CDR1 SGHDT, CDR2 YYEEEE. The CDR3 extends over 16 amino acids.

This chain links TRBV7-9 with TRBJ1-2; TRBD1 aligns across 7 bases. Trimming removed 0 bases from V and 0 bases from J; junction bases left unmatched: 1. CDR1 is SEHNR, CDR2 FQNEAQ, per germline (reference sequence). This CDR3 is built from 15 residues. DNA for the CDR3: TGTGCCAGCAGCTTAGCAGGGGGCGCTAACTATGGCTACACCTTC. Translating gives CASSLAGGANYGYTF.

The DNA for the CDR3 is TGTGCCAGCAGCTTAAGTGGGGCCTACACAGATACGCAGTATTTT. Its protein is CASSLSGAYTDTQYF. The chain is built from TRBV7-8 and TRBJ2-3, with D possibly TRBD1 on 5 matching bases. The germline CDR1 and CDR2 sequences are SGHVS and FQNEAQ. The CDR3 spans 15 residues. V gave up 2 bases and J gave up 2 bases, with 11 bases separating them.

This clone was picked up one time. J is TRBJ1-2 and V is TRBV15; no clear D gene. The CDR3 has 12 amino acids. Germline V gene lookup returns CDR1 LNHNV and CDR2 YYDKDF (reference sequence). V was trimmed by 2 bases and J by 6 bases, leaving 7 bases between them. For the CDR3, the DNA is TGTGCCACCAGCAGATGGAAGGATGGCTACACCTTC. Translation gives CATSRWKDGYTF.

The J gene is TRBJ2-6, the V gene TRBV7-2, with TRBD1 matching 7 bases. Germline-derived CDR1 and CDR2 are SGHTA and FQGNSA. The trim removed 3 bases at V and 10 bases at J, leaving 6 bases unmatched. This CDR3 is 14 amino acids long. The CDR3 loop reads CASSLNRGENVLTF. In nucleotides, the CDR3 is TGTGCCAGCAGCTTGAACAGGGGAGAGAACGTCCTGACTTTC.

The rearrangement links TRBV4-3 to TRBJ2-1, with 8 bases lining up with TRBD2. CDR1 and CDR2 from the germline V gene are LGHNA and YSLEER. CDR3 length equals 19 residues. Germline trimming cut 0 bases from V and 0 bases from J; bases unmatched to any gene: 10. The CDR3 region has the DNA TGCGCCAGCAGCCAAGAGGAGATAGCGGGGATTATCTCCTACAATGAGCAGTTCTTC. Amino acids: CASSQEEIAGIISYNEQFF.

This clone was observed a single time. V usage is TRBV5-4 and J usage is TRBJ1-4; D is possibly TRBD1 (5 bases). Germline-derived CDR1 and CDR2 are SGHNT and YYREEE (reference sequence). Trimming left V 4 bases short and J 4 bases short, with 11 bases between. This CDR3 spans 14 amino acids. CDR3 in DNA: TGTGCCAGCAGCGTTGGGGGGGTTAATGAAAAACTGTTTTTT. Translation: CASSVGGVNEKLFF.

The chain employs TRBV12-3 or TRBV12-4 and TRBJ1-1; D gene uncertain. V was trimmed by 7 bases and J by 3 bases, leaving 12 bases between them. The CDR3 contains 13 residues. The CDR3 DNA reads as TGTGCCAGCATTCAAGTCGGGGACACTGAAGCTTTCTTT. Translation gives CASIQVGDTEAFF.

V usage is TRBV4-3 and J usage is TRBJ2-1; 14 nucleotides line up with TRBD2. This CDR3 has 17 residues. CDR1 LGHNA and CDR2 YSLEER come from the germline V gene. V gave up 3 bases and J gave up 12 bases; unmatched junction bases: 13. CDR3 protein: CASSQETPGLAGVRQFF. The CDR3 DNA reads TGCGCCAGCAGCCAGGAGACCCCGGGACTAGCGGGAGTCAGGCAGTTCTTC.

This clone has just one count. CDR3 protein: CASSQDFSSGSIGKLFF. DNA for the CDR3: TGTGCCAGCAGCCAAGATTTCTCCTCCGGAAGTATTGGAAAACTGTTTTTT. The chain is built from TRBV4-2 and TRBJ1-4, with D unresolved. The CDR3 runs to 17 residues. Between the trimmed V and J ends, which lost 0 bases and 10 bases, there was a span of 21 bases. Germline values: CDR1 LGHNA, CDR2 YNFKEQ.

The rearrangement uses TRBV2 and TRBJ1-2; 9 nucleotides line up with TRBD1. The CDR3 sequence is 15 residues long. Trimming at V came to 10 bases and at J to 4 bases, leaving 13 bases not matched to a gene. CDR1 is SNHLY, CDR2 FYNNEI, per germline. CDR3: CATFRDRAPFYGYTF. The CDR3 coding sequence is TGTGCCACCTTCCGGGACAGGGCACCCTTCTATGGCTACACCTTC.

The rearrangement uses TRBV7-2 and TRBJ2-2; D gene unclear. The CDR3 is 13 residues long. V shed 2 bases and J shed 5 bases, with 6 bases lying between them. The germline CDR1 and CDR2 sequences are SGHTA and FQGNSA. The CDR3 DNA reads TGTGCCAGCAGCTTAATGGCGACCGGGGAGCTGTTTTTT. Translated, it gives CASSLMATGELFF.

This rearrangement joins TRBV7-3 to TRBJ2-7, with TRBD1 matching over 9 bases. There are 15 residues in the CDR3. V gave up 5 bases and J gave up 1 base; unmatched junction bases: 6. The germline V gene encodes CDR1 SGHTA and CDR2 FQGTGA. Written as DNA, the CDR3 is TGTGCCAGCAGCCCGGGACAGGGAAAGTCCTACGAGCAGTACTTC. Translated, it gives CASSPGQGKSYEQYF.

The V call is TRBV6-5, the J call TRBJ1-3, with D unclear. In germline, CDR1 is MNHEY, CDR2 SVGAGI. Deletions cut 4 bases from V and 0 bases from J, with 4 bases between. The CDR3 covers 13 residues. CDR3 nucleotide sequence: TGTGCCAGCAGTTTTGGCTCTGGAAACACCATATATTTT. It codes for CASSFGSGNTIYF.